This T cell receptor beta chain was sequenced in a study of blood T cell repertoires in COVID-19. Study details: T cells, B-cell-depleted T cells, or PBMCs supplied cDNA or gDNA.

This CDR3 spans 14 amino acids. Germline V CDR1 and CDR2: MNHEY, SVGAGI. V was pared by 2 bases and J by 5 bases, with 12 bases between. The protocol was immunoSEQ multiplex PCR, while the TCRdb copy is restricted to in-frame clones and leaves out a portion. This table holds approximately 90,000 clones, approximately 90% found once. The source material was peripheral blood. The receptor was derived from a man aged 55 to 70 with acute or convalescent COVID-19. The chain links TRBV6-5 to TRBJ1-1; weak D call: TRBD1 (6 bases). CDR3 amino acids: CASSYPRGYTEAFF. CDR3 in DNA: TGTGCCAGCAGTTACCCAAGGGGGTATACTGAAGCTTTCTTT.